The 29 T cell receptor beta chains reported below all come from one sample, sequenced in a study of blood T cell repertoires in COVID-19 (dated by TCRdb to 2019 to 2021). Libraries were made using the immunoSEQ multiplex PCR assay. What TCRdb holds here is the immuneACCESS table cut down to in-frame rearrangements. Part of the clones is not present; checked against another copy, under half of the missing clones reflect an unresolved V gene, and the others are unexplained. In this sample the table shows fewer than 200,000 clones, 83% of which occur a single time. The ten largest clones add up to approximately 18% of the sample. The sequenced material came from peripheral blood. The source of these receptors is a woman in her 70s who had recovered from COVID-19.

The table lists this clone with a few counts. The rearrangement joins TRBV5-1 to TRBJ1-2; the match to TRBD1 covers 9 bases. The length of the CDR3 is 14 residues. V shed 6 bases, J shed 7 bases, and the junction held 10 bases outside the gene matches. Germline CDR1 SGHRS, CDR2 YFSETQ. The CDR3 DNA reads as TGCGCCAGCACCTTCGGGACAGGGTGGGGTGGCTACACCTTC. Its translation is CASTFGTGWGGYTF.

This chain uses TRBV10-3 with TRBJ1-1, with D hard to call. CDR1 and CDR2 (germline): ENHRY, SYGVKD. The CDR3 runs 11 residues. Trimming took 10 bases from V and 3 from J, leaving 9 bases between them. The DNA for the CDR3 is TGTGCCACTGACGGGGACACTGAAGCTTTCTTT. It codes for CATDGDTEAFF.

This clone was recorded a few times. This chain links TRBV7-3 with TRBJ2-1; TRBD1 matches at 7 bases. This CDR3 contains 15 residues. Germline V lookup: CDR1 SGHTA, CDR2 FQGTGA. The V segment lost 2 bases and the J segment 2 bases; nucleotides outside the gene matches: 3. Written as DNA, the CDR3 is TGTGCCAGCAGCTTAGGGACAGCAACCTACAATGAGCAGTTCTTC. As protein: CASSLGTATYNEQFF.

This rearrangement joins TRBV30 to TRBJ2-7; weak D call: TRBD2 (6 bases). Germline CDR1 and CDR2: GTSNPN and SVGIG (reference sequence). CDR3 length: 12 residues. The V gene lost 0 bases and the J gene lost 7 bases, with 10 bases spanning the gap. The CDR3, as DNA: TGTGCCTGGAGTGTACGCGGGGCAGAGCAGTACTTC. Translation gives CAWSVRGAEQYF. Full variable domain (missing parts from reference TRBV30 and TRBJ2-7): SQTIHQWPATLVQPVGSPLSLECTVEGTSNPNLYWYRQAAGRGLQLLFYSVGIGQISSEVPQNLSASRPQDRQFILSSKKLLLSDSGFYLCAWSVRGAEQYFGPGTRLTVT.

The rearrangement links TRBV7-9 to TRBJ1-3; 10 nucleotides align to TRBD1. The CDR3 sequence is 16 residues long. J was trimmed by 3 bases and V by 1 base; bases with no gene match: 3. Germline V gene sequence: CDR1 SEHNR, CDR2 FQNEAQ (reference sequence). CDR3 region: CASSLGTGGFGNTIYF. The CDR3 nucleotides are TGTGCCAGCAGCTTAGGGACAGGGGGTTTTGGAAACACCATATATTTT.

The rearrangement links TRBV5-1 to TRBJ1-1, with D possibly TRBD1 on 6 matching bases. The germline gives CDR1 SGHRS, CDR2 YFSETQ. The CDR3 contains 14 residues. The V end was cut by 0 bases, the J end by 5 bases, with 11 bases between. This chain's CDR3 is CASSLVSGDTEAFF. The CDR3 region has the DNA TGCGCCAGCAGCTTGGTATCAGGGGATACTGAAGCTTTCTTT.

This clone was detected only once. V and J are TRBV18 and TRBJ2-7; the match to TRBD2 covers 7 bases. This CDR3 comprises 15 residues. The V segment lost 3 bases and the J segment 2 bases; nucleotides outside the gene matches: 7. The germline gives CDR1 KGHSH, CDR2 LQKENI. The CDR3 nucleotides are TGTGCCAGCTCACCCGGGGGGAGCAGACCCTACGAGCAGTACTTC. Amino acid sequence: CASSPGGSRPYEQYF.

The V call is TRBV21-1, the J call TRBJ2-7; the table names TRBD1, a call not compared with the DNA. TRBV21-1 is a pseudogene locus. The CDR3 loop spans 15 amino acids. The CDR3 loop is CASTPRGQSSYEQYF. CDR3 DNA sequence: TGTGCCAGCACCCCCCGAGGACAGAGCTCCTACGAGCAGTACTTC.

The V call is TRBV7-3, the J call TRBJ2-6; 14 bases line up with TRBD2. The CDR3 has 17 residues. Trimming cost V 6 bases and J 3 bases; bases outside gene matches: 4. Germline CDR1 and CDR2: SGHTA and FQGTGA. The CDR3 nucleotides read TGTGCCAGCAGGGGACTAGCGGGAGTGTATGGGGCCAACGTCCTGACTTTC. Translated, it gives CASRGLAGVYGANVLTF.

V usage is TRBV5-8 and J usage is TRBJ1-4; tentatively, D is TRBD1 (6 bases). This CDR3 is 14 amino acids long. Trimming stripped 1 base from V and 7 bases from J, with 11 bases between. Germline CDR1 reads SGHTS; CDR2 reads YDEGEE. CDR3 DNA sequence: TGTGCCAGCAGCTTGAAGGGGGTTGGTGAAAAACTGTTTTTT. Translated, it gives CASSLKGVGEKLFF.

The chain uses TRBV27 and TRBJ2-7; TRBD2 matches at 7 bases. The CDR3 is made up of 14 amino acids. With V trimmed by 6 bases and J by 6 bases, 11 bases remained unmatched. CDR1 MNHEY and CDR2 SMNVEV come from the germline V gene (reference sequence). Here the CDR3 reads CASSLGTTVVEQYF. The CDR3 nucleotides read TGTGCCAGCAGCCTTGGGACTACGGTCGTCGAGCAGTACTTC.

This chain links TRBV5-6 with TRBJ1-6, with 7 bases identical to TRBD1. CDR1 is SGHDT, CDR2 YYEEEE, per germline. The CDR3 loop spans 14 amino acids. After removal of 4 bases from V and 8 bases from J, the junction contained 6 bases not matched to a gene. The CDR3 nucleotides are TGTGCCAGCAGCCTCGACAGGGCCCATTCACCCCTCCACTTT. It codes for CASSLDRAHSPLHF.

This rearrangement joins TRBV12-3 or TRBV12-4 to TRBJ2-1; the D gene is possibly TRBD2 (6 bases). Trimming pared 6 bases from V and 3 bases from J, leaving 9 bases between. The CDR3 contains 13 residues. The CDR3 bases are TGTGCCAGCAGGGGGAGGCGCTACAATGAGCAGTTCTTC. Its translation: CASRGRRYNEQFF.

This chain links TRBV5-1 with TRBJ1-2, with D maybe TRBD1 (6 bases). The CDR3 loop spans 14 amino acids. V dropped 4 bases and J dropped 4 bases, with 14 bases sitting between them. The germline CDR1 and CDR2 sequences are SGHRS and YFSETQ. The CDR3 sequence is CASSGTGLGYGYTF. CDR3 nucleotide sequence: TGCGCCAGCAGCGGAACAGGGTTGGGCTATGGCTACACCTTC.

V is TRBV4-2 and J is TRBJ2-3, with 7 bases identical to TRBD2. CDR1 and CDR2 (germline): LGHNA, YNFKEQ. The CDR3 spans 16 residues. Trimming cost V 3 bases and J 4 bases; bases outside gene matches: 10. The CDR3 reads CASSQGGALPPDTQYF. Written as DNA, the CDR3 is TGTGCCAGCAGCCAGGGAGGGGCCCTGCCCCCAGATACGCAGTATTTT.

The chain's CDR3 is CASSQNTDTQYF. In DNA form, the CDR3 reads TGTGCCAGCAGCCAGAACACAGATACGCAGTATTTT. V and J are TRBV12-3 or TRBV12-4 and TRBJ2-3, with unresolved D. This CDR3 has 12 residues. The V and J ends lost 6 bases and 2 bases respectively, with 6 bases between them.

The chain joins TRBV11-3 to TRBJ1-5, with 8 positions matching TRBD1. The CDR3 contains 17 residues. Germline loops: CDR1 SGHNT, CDR2 YENEEA. V gave up 5 bases and J gave up 4 bases; unmatched junction bases: 13. CDR3 nucleotide sequence: TGTGCCAGCAGCCTGCGAGGGGGGACAGGCCTAAATCAGCCCCAGCATTTT. This gives the protein CASSLRGGTGLNQPQHF.

This chain connects TRBV11-2 to TRBJ2-2; possibly TRBD1 for D (6 bases). The CDR3 is made up of 14 amino acids. CDR1 is SGHAT, CDR2 FQNNGV, per germline. V dropped 4 bases and J dropped 6 bases, with 12 bases sitting between them. The CDR3 reads CASSSTRGSGELFF. Here the CDR3 DNA reads TGTGCCAGCAGCTCAACTAGGGGGTCCGGGGAGCTGTTTTTT.

The chain employs TRBV23-1 and TRBJ2-7, with D possibly TRBD2 on 5 matching bases. TRBV23-1 is assigned to the ORF class and has an uncertain function. CDR3 length: 12 amino acids. Trimming shortened V by 2 bases and J by 5 bases, and 7 bases separated the two germline ends. The CDR3 spells CASSQRGHEQYF. The CDR3, as DNA: TGCGCCAGCAGTCAACGGGGTCACGAGCAGTACTTC.

This chain joins TRBV4-1 and TRBJ1-2, with TRBD1 identical over 9 bases. J was trimmed by 7 bases and V by 10 bases; bases with no gene match: 16. The CDR3 totals 15 residues. Germline CDR1 is MGHRA and CDR2 is YSYEKL. This CDR3 is CATRRGGQGIGGYTF. CDR3 DNA sequence: TGCGCCACCCGAAGGGGGGGACAGGGAATCGGTGGCTACACCTTC.

Only one count was recorded for this clone. V gene TRBV29-1 combines with J gene TRBJ1-3, with a weak D call TRBD1 (5 bases). CDR1 is SQVTM and CDR2 is ANQGSEA in the germline V gene. The V end lost 7 bases, the J end lost 8 bases, and 15 bases lay between the germline ends. This CDR3 spans 12 amino acids. Here the CDR3 DNA reads TGCAGCGGCCAGGACGGGGGGGACACCATATATTTT. It yields the protein CSGQDGGDTIYF. The full variable domain, in which reference TRBV29-1 and TRBJ1-3 provide the parts outside the CDR3, is SAVISQKPSRDICQRGTSLTIQCQVDSQVTMMFWYRQQPGQSLTLIATANQGSEATYESGFVIDKFPISRPNLTFSTLTVSNMSPEDSSIYLCSGQDGGDTIYFGEGSWLTVV.

In DNA, the CDR3 is TGTGCCAGCAGTTTTGGGACAGGGGGTTATGGCTACACCTTC. It encodes CASSFGTGGYGYTF. The V and J genes are TRBV28 and TRBJ1-2, with TRBD1 identical over 11 bases. V shed 3 bases and J 5 bases; nucleotides not matched to a gene: 2. The CDR3 has 14 residues. Germline loops: CDR1 MDHEN, CDR2 SYDVKM.

The J gene is TRBJ1-6, the V gene TRBV2; D is perhaps TRBD1 (5 bases). The CDR3 spans 15 residues. V gave up 2 bases and J gave up 9 bases, with 14 bases separating them. Germline V gene lookup returns CDR1 SNHLY and CDR2 FYNNEI. The CDR3: CASSEQGPGGSPLHF. CDR3 coding DNA: TGTGCCAGCAGTGAACAGGGCCCGGGGGGTTCACCCCTCCACTTT.

This chain links TRBV30 with TRBJ2-7; D possibly corresponds to TRBD2 (6 bases). Germline V gene data show CDR1 as GTSNPN and CDR2 as SVGIG (reference sequence). This CDR3 region has 16 residues. Trimming cost V 0 bases and J 0 bases, with 15 bases left between them. As DNA, the CDR3 is TGTGCCTGGAGTGTATGGGGGAGGCGGGCCTCCTACGAGCAGTACTTC. Its protein is CAWSVWGRRASYEQYF.

V usage is TRBV6-6 and J usage is TRBJ1-1; 9 bases match TRBD1. This CDR3 spans 12 amino acids. V shed 6 bases and J 8 bases; nucleotides not matched to a gene: 4. Germline V gene data show CDR1 as MNHNY and CDR2 as SVGAGI (reference sequence). This CDR3 reads CASSPDRGEAFF. The CDR3 DNA reads as TGTGCCAGCAGCCCCGACAGGGGGGAAGCTTTCTTT.

There are many counts of this clone. This rearrangement joins TRBV5-5 to TRBJ1-1; TRBD1 might be the D (6 bases). Trimming left V 1 base short and J 6 bases short, with 13 bases between. The CDR3 loop spans 14 amino acids. Germline CDR1 and CDR2: SGHKS and YYEKEE (reference sequence). The CDR3 sequence: CASSLYQGSPEAFF. The CDR3 nucleotides are TGTGCCAGCAGCTTGTATCAGGGGAGCCCTGAAGCTTTCTTT.

The CDR3 DNA sequence: TGTGCCAGCCCCCGGGGTGGCGAGCAGTACTTC. Protein: CASPRGGEQYF. The chain links TRBV3-1 (or the pseudogene TRBV3-2) to TRBJ2-7, with D possibly matching TRBD2 (5 bases). Germline V gene sequence: CDR1 LGHDT, CDR2 YNNKEL (reference sequence). The ends were cut back, 8 bases at V and 6 bases at J, with 11 bases in the middle. The CDR3 is made up of 11 amino acids.

The chain employs TRBV19 and TRBJ2-7; the match to TRBD1 covers 7 bases. Germline-derived CDR1 and CDR2 are LNHDA and SQIVND (reference sequence). Trimming removed 2 bases from V and 4 bases from J; junction bases left unmatched: 5. CDR3 size: 14 residues. The CDR3 reads CASSIRTGRYEQYF. CDR3 nucleotides: TGTGCCAGTAGTATAAGGACAGGTCGGTACGAGCAGTACTTC.

This clone was seen just once. This chain uses TRBV19 with TRBJ1-4; no clear D gene. Trimming stripped 4 bases from V and 7 bases from J, with 13 bases between. The CDR3 contains 14 residues. CDR1 is LNHDA, CDR2 SQIVND, per germline (reference sequence). The CDR3 nucleotides read TGTGCCAGTAGTAGGCAGGTTTTGGGTGAAAAACTGTTTTTT. This codes for CASSRQVLGEKLFF.